A single TCR beta chain is shown here with its context. What it binds is not known. Replicate PCRs for sorted subsets used around 190 ng DNA; this equaled about 30,000 T cell genomes. Profiled with immunoSEQ multiplex PCR; TCRdb holds only in-frame clones, not every one. The sample holds 630,000 or so clones, roughly 98% seen once. V was shortened by 4 bases and J by 2 bases, with 24 bases between the two germline ends. Per the germline V gene, CDR1 is SEHNR and CDR2 is FQNEAQ (reference sequence). The CDR3 contains 19 residues. As defined, naive CD8 cells were CD45RO-negative and positively selected for CCR7, with terminally differentiated effector memory CD45RA+ cells excluded. This sample stems from a study of shared clonotypes between healthy human individuals. Study outcomes and limitations: The expectation was that sequencing depth would affect clonotype sharing among donors. With a handful of donors compared, roughly 5% of naive CD4 clonotypes were shared. Naive subsets generally had larger estimated richness than memory subsets.

The TCR comes from a man aged 25 to 45 in good health. This chain joins TRBV7-9 and TRBJ2-1, with D possibly being TRBD2 (6 bases). The specimen sequenced was naive CD8+ T cells sorted from blood. CDR3 in DNA: TGTGCCAGCAGCTCCTACATGGCCCCTGGGACTCCTACCTACAATGAGCAGTTCTTC. As protein: CASSSYMAPGTPTYNEQFF.